This section outlines one T cell receptor (beta chain) sequence together with its context. Its antigen is not known. This sample was taken from a study of vaccination and CD4 T cells after COVID-19. As for the study in general: Nasal swab PCR had shown SARS-CoV-2 positivity in the convalescent patients (roughly 10 mild cases, one severe case). The cells were exposed to overlapping spike peptides originating from SARS-CoV-2, HCoV-NL63, HCoV-OC43 and HCoV-229E for stimulation.

Cultured CD4+ T-cell DNA underwent Oncomine TCR Beta short-read sequencing. TCRdb called the PCR reads again in MiXCR, with one record for every CDR3 protein. Seen here are around 11,000 distinct CDR3 sequences, roughly 26% observed once, and the top ten hold roughly a quarter. CDR1 DFQATT and CDR2 SNEGSKA come from the germline V gene (reference sequence). Trimming pared 0 bases from V and 2 bases from J, leaving 6 bases between. The CDR3 sequence is 13 residues long. Treatment given: roughly ten-day PBMC culture with coronavirus spike peptide pools or control peptides (ViraFEST assay). PBMC cultures, at around 2 million cells per well, received 10 IU/ml IL-2 and roughly 9.6 ug/ml peptide pools.

This sequence was found in a human donor who had recovered from COVID-19. This sequence joins TRBV20-1 and TRBJ2-3, with D hard to call. The sample consisted of CD4+ T cells from blood, cultured in vitro, taken after SARS-CoV-2 vaccination. CDR3 in amino acids: CSARDPITDTQYF. DNA of the CDR3: TGCAGTGCTAGAGATCCGATCACAGATACGCAGTATTTT.